This T cell receptor beta chain is from a study of control samples from healthy donors and cancer patients. After removal of 2 bases from V and 8 bases from J, the junction contained 8 bases not matched to a gene. Germline assignment: CDR1 SGHAT and CDR2 FQNNGV. This CDR3 spans 14 amino acids. Using immunoSEQ multiplex PCR, the repertoire was profiled, and TCRdb retains in-frame clones only, with some absent. Its table records roughly 190,000 clones. V is TRBV11-2 and J is TRBJ1-2; 7 positions agree with TRBD1. The receptor's source is a woman younger than 45 in good health. Sequencing was done on a sample of blood. CDR3 sequence reads: CASSLTGTEVGYTF. Written as DNA, the CDR3 is TGTGCCAGCAGCTTAACCGGGACAGAGGTCGGCTACACCTTC.